Listed below are T cell receptor beta chains from one sample, sequenced in a study of T cell responses to AZD1222 COVID-19 vaccine. Method: immunoSEQ multiplex PCR; TCRdb's copy keeps in-frame clones and lacks some. Of 150,000 or so clones detected, 90% to 95% appear once; the ten largest clones hold about 4%. This specimen consisted of peripheral blood, obtained 28 days after the second AZD1222 dose. The source of these receptors is an adult who received the AZD1222 COVID-19 vaccine. The CDR3 runs from the conserved cysteine through the conserved F or W. Each record gives: CDR3 DNA, CDR3 protein, J gene, clone size, V gene, D gene. The D gene is left open where the match is weak. Size is stated for part of the rows, as once, few or many counts, or as a class when the clone is expanded.

cdr3_nt: TGCAGTCCCGCTGCGGGAGACGAGCAGTACTTC
cdr3_aa: CSPAAGDEQYF
j_call: TRBJ2-7
clone_size: -
v_call: TRBV20-1
d_call: TRBD2

cdr3_nt: TGTGCCAGCAACCCCGACATTTCCTACGAGCAGTACTTC
cdr3_aa: CASNPDISYEQYF
j_call: TRBJ2-7
clone_size: -
v_call: TRBV6-1
d_call: -

cdr3_nt: TGTGCCAGCAGAAGTGTTATTACTGGCTACTACAATGAGCAGTTCTTC
cdr3_aa: CASRSVITGYYNEQFF
j_call: TRBJ2-1
clone_size: -
v_call: TRBV4-2
d_call: -

cdr3_nt: TGTGCCAGTAGAAGGGTACAGGTGGGCTTCATGAACACTGAAGCTTTCTTT
cdr3_aa: CASRRVQVGFMNTEAFF
j_call: TRBJ1-1
clone_size: once
v_call: TRBV19
d_call: -

cdr3_nt: TGTGCCAGCAACAAAATGGGAGGGGGTTCACCCCTCCACTTT
cdr3_aa: CASNKMGGGSPLHF
j_call: TRBJ1-6
clone_size: -
v_call: TRBV11-3
d_call: -

cdr3_nt: TGCGCCAGCACCTACGAAGGGAGCGCGAATAGCAATCAGCCCCAGCATTTT
cdr3_aa: CASTYEGSANSNQPQHF
j_call: TRBJ1-5
clone_size: -
v_call: TRBV5-1
d_call: -

cdr3_nt: TGCGCCAGCAGCCTCTCTGTTTTAGCTAATGAAAAACTGTTTTTT
cdr3_aa: CASSLSVLANEKLFF
j_call: TRBJ1-4
clone_size: -
v_call: TRBV4-1
d_call: -

cdr3_nt: TGTGCCAGTAGTACCGGGGGGACTGAGCAGTTCTTC
cdr3_aa: CASSTGGTEQFF
j_call: TRBJ2-1
clone_size: -
v_call: TRBV19
d_call: TRBD2

cdr3_nt: TGTGCCAGCAGCTTAGAAGGTTGGGGGAGGGAGGGAGATACGCAGTATTTT
cdr3_aa: CASSLEGWGREGDTQYF
j_call: TRBJ2-3
clone_size: -
v_call: TRBV11-3
d_call: TRBD2

cdr3_nt: TGTGCCAGCTCACCCGGACAGGGAAGGAATCAGCCCCAGCATTTT
cdr3_aa: CASSPGQGRNQPQHF
j_call: TRBJ1-5
clone_size: -
v_call: TRBV18
d_call: TRBD1

cdr3_nt: TGTGCCAGCAGCCAAGAAACCCGAACTGGAAACACCATATATTTT
cdr3_aa: CASSQETRTGNTIYF
j_call: TRBJ1-3
clone_size: once
v_call: TRBV3-1/TRBV3-2
d_call: -

cdr3_nt: TGTGCCAGTGGACCATCAGGGGCTCGGGAGCTGTTTTTT
cdr3_aa: CASGPSGARELFF
j_call: TRBJ2-2
clone_size: -
v_call: TRBV19
d_call: -

cdr3_nt: TGCGCCAGCAGCCAAGGCCCGGGAGGATGGACTGAAGCTTTCTTT
cdr3_aa: CASSQGPGGWTEAFF
j_call: TRBJ1-1
clone_size: -
v_call: TRBV4-1
d_call: -

cdr3_nt: TGCAGCGCCCGGTCCCGGGACACCTACGAGCAGTACTTC
cdr3_aa: CSARSRDTYEQYF
j_call: TRBJ2-7
clone_size: -
v_call: TRBV29-1
d_call: -

cdr3_nt: TGTGCCAGCTCACCACTGGACCTCCCTGGTTATGGCTACACCTTC
cdr3_aa: CASSPLDLPGYGYTF
j_call: TRBJ1-2
clone_size: -
v_call: TRBV18
d_call: -

cdr3_nt: TGTGCCAGCAGTACACGCCGGGACACTGAAGCTTTCTTT
cdr3_aa: CASSTRRDTEAFF
j_call: TRBJ1-1
clone_size: -
v_call: TRBV12-3/TRBV12-4
d_call: -

cdr3_nt: TGTGCCAGCAGGGACAGGGCGGGGACCGTGAGGGAAAAACTGTTTTTT
cdr3_aa: CASRDRAGTVREKLFF
j_call: TRBJ1-4
clone_size: -
v_call: TRBV2
d_call: TRBD1

cdr3_nt: TGTGCCAGTAGTATAGCAGGGGTCAAGGCAGATACGCAGTATTTT
cdr3_aa: CASSIAGVKADTQYF
j_call: TRBJ2-3
clone_size: -
v_call: TRBV19
d_call: -

cdr3_nt: TGTGCCATCAGTGAGGCCGGGCTGGACTATGGCTACACCTTC
cdr3_aa: CAISEAGLDYGYTF
j_call: TRBJ1-2
clone_size: -
v_call: TRBV10-3
d_call: -

cdr3_nt: TGTGCCAGCAGCCAAAGACAGGGATCTGGAAACACCATATATTTT
cdr3_aa: CASSQRQGSGNTIYF
j_call: TRBJ1-3
clone_size: -
v_call: TRBV3-1/TRBV3-2
d_call: TRBD1

cdr3_nt: TGTGCCTGGGGGAGCAATCGGAAAACCAACACTGAAGCTTTCTTT
cdr3_aa: CAWGSNRKTNTEAFF
j_call: TRBJ1-1
clone_size: once
v_call: TRBV30
d_call: -

cdr3_nt: TGTGCCAGCAGCTCTCCTTCGCGGCAGGGTGGACCCTACAATGAGCAGTTCTTC
cdr3_aa: CASSSPSRQGGPYNEQFF
j_call: TRBJ2-1
clone_size: -
v_call: TRBV7-9
d_call: -

cdr3_nt: TGTGCCAGCAGCTTAGTGGGCAGGCTAAACCATGGCTACACCTTC
cdr3_aa: CASSLVGRLNHGYTF
j_call: TRBJ1-2
clone_size: -
v_call: TRBV7-2
d_call: -

cdr3_nt: TGCGCCAGCAGCCAAGGGACAGGGAGGCAAGAAAAACTGTTTTTT
cdr3_aa: CASSQGTGRQEKLFF
j_call: TRBJ1-4
clone_size: -
v_call: TRBV4-3
d_call: TRBD1

cdr3_nt: TGTGCCAGTAGTATAAAACAGGTACTCTCTGGGGCCAACGTCCTGACTTTC
cdr3_aa: CASSIKQVLSGANVLTF
j_call: TRBJ2-6
clone_size: -
v_call: TRBV19
d_call: -

cdr3_nt: TGTGCCATCAACCCCGACATTACCGGGGAGCTGTTTTTT
cdr3_aa: CAINPDITGELFF
j_call: TRBJ2-2
clone_size: -
v_call: TRBV10-3
d_call: -

cdr3_nt: TGTGCCAGTAGAGAGGGACTAGCGGGGGCAGCGAACACCGGGGAGCTGTTTTTT
cdr3_aa: CASREGLAGAANTGELFF
j_call: TRBJ2-2
clone_size: -
v_call: TRBV19
d_call: TRBD2

cdr3_nt: TGTGCCAGCAGCTTAGAGTCAGGGGCTGGAAACACCATATATTTT
cdr3_aa: CASSLESGAGNTIYF
j_call: TRBJ1-3
clone_size: -
v_call: TRBV7-2
d_call: -

cdr3_nt: TGTGCCAGTAGTCTTAGTAGCGGGAGGGCCAATGAGCAGTTCTTC
cdr3_aa: CASSLSSGRANEQFF
j_call: TRBJ2-1
clone_size: -
v_call: TRBV19
d_call: TRBD2

cdr3_nt: TGTGCCAGCAGCCAACTAAGCGGGGGGGCCCTCCCAGATACGCAGTATTTT
cdr3_aa: CASSQLSGGALPDTQYF
j_call: TRBJ2-3
clone_size: once
v_call: TRBV4-2
d_call: TRBD2

cdr3_nt: TGTGCCAGCACCCCAGGGGTGGGATACGAGCAGTACTTC
cdr3_aa: CASTPGVGYEQYF
j_call: TRBJ2-7
clone_size: few
v_call: TRBV7-9
d_call: -

cdr3_nt: TGTGCCAGCAGCTCCTGGTCTGAACTAGCGGGGGACAATGAGCAGTTCTTC
cdr3_aa: CASSSWSELAGDNEQFF
j_call: TRBJ2-1
clone_size: -
v_call: TRBV11-3
d_call: TRBD2

cdr3_nt: TGTGCCAGCTCACCACGCGACAGCCCCACCGGGGAGCTGTTTTTT
cdr3_aa: CASSPRDSPTGELFF
j_call: TRBJ2-2
clone_size: -
v_call: TRBV18
d_call: -

cdr3_nt: TGTGCCTGGGGGGTCTCCTCCACCTACGAGCAGTACTTC
cdr3_aa: CAWGVSSTYEQYF
j_call: TRBJ2-7
clone_size: -
v_call: TRBV30
d_call: -

cdr3_nt: TGTGCCAGCAGCTTGGCCTCCTCCTACGAGCAGTACTTC
cdr3_aa: CASSLASSYEQYF
j_call: TRBJ2-7
clone_size: once
v_call: TRBV5-6
d_call: -

cdr3_nt: TGTGCCAGCAGTTCGGAAACAGGCTACTATGGCTACACCTTC
cdr3_aa: CASSSETGYYGYTF
j_call: TRBJ1-2
clone_size: -
v_call: TRBV6-5
d_call: -

cdr3_nt: TGTGCCAGCAGCTTAAGGGCAAACTACGAGCAGTACTTC
cdr3_aa: CASSLRANYEQYF
j_call: TRBJ2-7
clone_size: -
v_call: TRBV7-7
d_call: -

cdr3_nt: TGTGCCAGCAGCCATAGGATTCGGGGGCTTGGGGAGACCCAGTACTTC
cdr3_aa: CASSHRIRGLGETQYF
j_call: TRBJ2-5
clone_size: -
v_call: TRBV3-1/TRBV3-2
d_call: -

cdr3_nt: TGCGCCAGCAGCTTGACAGGGGATAATTCACCCCTCCACTTT
cdr3_aa: CASSLTGDNSPLHF
j_call: TRBJ1-6
clone_size: -
v_call: TRBV5-1
d_call: TRBD1

cdr3_nt: TGTGCCAGCAGCTTAACTCAGAGCTCCTACAATGAGCAGTTCTTC
cdr3_aa: CASSLTQSSYNEQFF
j_call: TRBJ2-1
clone_size: -
v_call: TRBV11-3
d_call: -

cdr3_nt: TGTGCCAGCAGCTCCAGGTTTGAAGAGCAGTACTTC
cdr3_aa: CASSSRFEEQYF
j_call: TRBJ2-7
clone_size: -
v_call: TRBV11-3
d_call: -

cdr3_nt: TGTGCCAGCAGGGGAGACAGGGACTTCGAAGCTTTCTTT
cdr3_aa: CASRGDRDFEAFF
j_call: TRBJ1-1
clone_size: -
v_call: TRBV7-9
d_call: TRBD1

cdr3_nt: TGCGCCAGCAGCTTGCTGGATGAAAGCTCCTACAATGAGCAGTTCTTC
cdr3_aa: CASSLLDESSYNEQFF
j_call: TRBJ2-1
clone_size: -
v_call: TRBV5-1
d_call: -

cdr3_nt: TGTGCCAGCAGTGAAGGGGCAGGGATCTACTATGGCTACACCTTC
cdr3_aa: CASSEGAGIYYGYTF
j_call: TRBJ1-2
clone_size: -
v_call: TRBV6-1
d_call: -

cdr3_nt: TGTGCCAGTAGTATAAGTGCAGGGGAAGAGACCCAGTACTTC
cdr3_aa: CASSISAGEETQYF
j_call: TRBJ2-5
clone_size: -
v_call: TRBV19
d_call: -

cdr3_nt: TGCGCCAGCAGGAGGGGGGCGGCAGATACGCAGTATTTT
cdr3_aa: CASRRGAADTQYF
j_call: TRBJ2-3
clone_size: -
v_call: TRBV5-1
d_call: -

cdr3_nt: TGTGCCAGCAGCTCGAGACTAACCTACGAGCAGTACTTC
cdr3_aa: CASSSRLTYEQYF
j_call: TRBJ2-7
clone_size: once
v_call: TRBV7-8
d_call: -